Listed below are T cell receptor beta chains from one sample, sequenced in a study of Ad26.COV2.S vaccination and SARS-CoV-2 variants. Some clones are missing from TCRdb's copy, which holds only in-frame ones; the method was immunoSEQ multiplex PCR. Among about 380,000 clones listed, around four fifths were seen once. The sample was peripheral blood, taken in a trial of Ad26.COV2.S vaccine versus placebo. Receptor source: a person between 18 and 60 years old who received the Ad26.COV2.S COVID-19 vaccine or a placebo. CDR3s include the opening cysteine and the closing phenylalanine or tryptophan. A D gene is named only where the DNA matches it firmly. The listing skips clone size in some rows; elsewhere it reads once, few, many or a size class.

clone size	D gene	V gene	J gene	CDR3 protein	CDR3 DNA
NA	NA	TRBV29-1	TRBJ1-3	CSSRARDGNTIYF	TGCAGTTCCCGAGCGAGGGACGGAAACACCATATATTTT
once	TRBD2	TRBV13	TRBJ2-7	CASSYGTSGSYEQYF	TGTGCCAGCAGCTACGGGACTAGCGGGAGCTACGAGCAGTACTTC
NA	NA	TRBV23-1	TRBJ1-1	CASRLVSEAFF	TGCGCCAGCAGGCTAGTCAGTGAAGCTTTCTTT
NA	NA	TRBV7-3	TRBJ2-7	CASSLSQGPLGEQYF	TGTGCCAGCAGCCTAAGCCAGGGGCCCCTAGGCGAGCAGTACTTC
NA	NA	TRBV27	TRBJ1-1	CASSFGGPNTEAFF	TGTGCCAGCAGTTTTGGGGGCCCGAACACTGAAGCTTTCTTT
NA	NA	TRBV5-7	TRBJ2-1	CASSSIRDHGGEQFF	TGTGCCAGCAGCTCAATCCGGGACCACGGTGGGGAGCAGTTCTTC
NA	NA	TRBV6-6	TRBJ2-7	CASSSGRDEQYF	TGTGCCAGCAGTTCGGGACGCGACGAGCAGTACTTC
once	NA	TRBV5-4	TRBJ2-5	CASSLGGRKGGETQYF	TGTGCCAGCAGCTTGGGCGGGCGAAAAGGGGGGGAGACCCAGTACTTC
NA	NA	TRBV6-5	TRBJ2-5	CASSYGLGRETQYF	TGTGCCAGCAGTTACGGGTTGGGTCGAGAGACCCAGTACTTC
NA	TRBD1	TRBV7-9	TRBJ1-1	CASSRKLTGANTEAFF	TGTGCCAGCAGCCGAAAATTGACAGGGGCAAACACTGAAGCTTTCTTT
once	NA	TRBV5-5	TRBJ2-2	CASSDGTYLNTGELFF	TGTGCCAGCAGCGATGGGACGTACCTGAACACCGGGGAGCTGTTTTTT
once	TRBD2	TRBV5-1	TRBJ2-1	CASSFTSGSENEQFF	TGCGCCAGCAGCTTTACTAGCGGGAGTGAGAATGAGCAGTTCTTC
once	NA	TRBV2	TRBJ1-1	CASRPTRGRESEAFF	TGTGCCAGCAGACCCACCCGGGGGCGCGAATCTGAAGCTTTCTTT
NA	NA	TRBV7-9	TRBJ2-5	CASSPRTTEETQYF	TGTGCCAGCAGCCCAAGGACCACGGAAGAGACCCAGTACTTC
NA	NA	TRBV21-1	TRBJ2-5	CASTCGRGGPQETQYF	TGTGCCAGCACCTGCGGCCGGGGGGGACCACAAGAGACCCAGTACTTC
NA	NA	TRBV30	TRBJ1-5	CAVGQPNQPQHF	TGTGCGGTTGGACAGCCGAATCAGCCCCAGCATTTT
once	NA	TRBV7-8	TRBJ1-2	CASSLVGDYGYTF	TGTGCCAGCAGCTTAGTGGGGGACTATGGCTACACCTTC
NA	NA	TRBV11-2	TRBJ2-7	CASSHTLIYEQYF	TGTGCCAGCAGCCATACCCTGATTTACGAGCAGTACTTC
NA	TRBD1	TRBV5-4	TRBJ2-7	CAIARGQTYEQYF	TGTGCCATCGCACGGGGACAGACCTACGAGCAGTACTTC
NA	NA	TRBV7-3	TRBJ2-3	CASSLGISDTQYF	TGTGCCAGCAGCTTAGGTATATCAGATACGCAGTATTTT
NA	TRBD1	TRBV5-4	TRBJ1-6	CASSSPGQGNSPLHF	TGTGCCAGCAGCTCTCCGGGACAGGGCAATTCACCCCTCCACTTT
NA	TRBD1	TRBV5-1	TRBJ1-5	CASSETGTGYSQPQHF	TGCGCCAGCAGCGAAACCGGGACAGGGTATAGTCAGCCCCAGCATTTT
NA	NA	TRBV27	TRBJ2-1	CASSLYRGEQFF	TGTGCCAGCAGTTTATACCGGGGGGAGCAGTTCTTC
once	TRBD1	TRBV5-1	TRBJ1-1	CASSWEQGSYTEAFF	TGCGCCAGCAGCTGGGAACAGGGGTCCTACACTGAAGCTTTCTTT
NA	NA	TRBV5-1	TRBJ2-1	CASSLDPPSSEQFF	TGCGCCAGCAGCTTGGATCCCCCTTCCAGTGAGCAGTTCTTC
NA	TRBD2	TRBV7-9	TRBJ2-3	CASSSRGGKIPDTQYF	TGTGCCAGCAGTTCCCGGGGGGGCAAAATCCCAGATACGCAGTATTTT
NA	NA	TRBV3-1/TRBV3-2	TRBJ1-1	CASSQAGRENTEAFF	TGTGCCAGCAGCCAAGCGGGCAGGGAGAACACTGAAGCTTTCTTT
NA	NA	TRBV15	TRBJ2-5	CATSSGQAGRQEETQYF	TGTGCCACCAGCAGCGGTCAGGCAGGGAGACAAGAAGAGACCCAGTACTTC
NA	NA	TRBV27	TRBJ1-4	CASSFYGGTNEKLFF	TGTGCCAGCAGTTTTTATGGGGGAACTAATGAAAAACTGTTTTTT
once	NA	TRBV6-6	TRBJ1-3	CASSRVGPEGGPGNTIYF	TGTGCCAGCAGCCGAGTCGGACCCGAGGGAGGTCCTGGAAACACCATATATTTT
NA	NA	TRBV11-3	TRBJ1-3	CASSFIGGASGNTIYF	TGTGCCAGCAGCTTCATTGGGGGGGCCTCTGGAAACACCATATATTTT
NA	NA	TRBV18	TRBJ2-2	CASSPLRDAGELFF	TGTGCCAGCTCACCACTTAGGGACGCCGGGGAGCTGTTTTTT
NA	TRBD2	TRBV7-3	TRBJ2-3	CASSPSGGAADTQYF	TGTGCCAGCAGCCCGAGCGGGGGGGCCGCAGATACGCAGTATTTT
NA	NA	TRBV24-1	TRBJ2-3	CATSGRGASTDTQYF	TGTGCCACCAGTGGACGGGGGGCTTCCACAGATACGCAGTATTTT
NA	NA	TRBV6-5	TRBJ1-1	CATEGQRYTEAFF	TGTGCCACCGAGGGGCAGCGCTACACTGAAGCTTTCTTT
NA	NA	TRBV4-1	TRBJ1-1	CASSQGYGNTEAFF	TGCGCCAGCAGCCAAGGCTATGGGAACACTGAAGCTTTCTTT
NA	NA	TRBV12-3/TRBV12-4	TRBJ1-2	CASTSSLRYGYTF	TGTGCCAGCACATCTTCGCTCCGCTATGGCTACACCTTC
NA	NA	TRBV5-4	TRBJ2-7	CASSFGPGGLNEQYF	TGTGCCAGCAGCTTTGGTCCCGGGGGGCTCAACGAGCAGTACTTC
NA	NA	TRBV5-1	TRBJ2-4	CASSLVGPKNIQYF	TGCGCCAGCAGCTTAGTCGGACCCAAAAACATTCAGTACTTC
NA	NA	TRBV6-5	TRBJ1-1	CASRQPSRNTEAFF	TGTGCCAGCAGGCAACCGTCCCGGAACACTGAAGCTTTCTTT
once	NA	TRBV5-4	TRBJ2-1	CASSWPGQADNEQFF	TGTGCCAGCAGCTGGCCGGGACAAGCGGACAATGAGCAGTTCTTC
once	TRBD1	TRBV5-4	TRBJ2-7	CASSFKDRGTYEQYF	TGTGCCAGCAGCTTCAAGGACAGGGGGACCTACGAGCAGTACTTC